Listed here are 9 T cell receptor beta chains from one sample, sequenced in a study of cytomegalovirus exposure and HLA in healthy donors (dated by TCRdb to about 2017). Library creation used the immunoSEQ multiplex PCR assay. The multiplex PCR relied on a mix of 60 forward primers for TCR Vbeta segments and 13 reverse primers for TCR Jbeta segments. TCRdb re-hosts the immuneACCESS table, in-frame sequences only. Its copies lack some clones; in the studies checked, an unresolved V gene accounts for under half of them, and the cause for the rest is not known. The sample yields approximately 110,000 clones; under 85% were counted once. The ten largest clones add up to roughly 13% of the sample. Source material: PBMCs. These receptors were obtained from a middle-aged woman in good health and CMV-seropositive.

The gene calls are TRBV5-1 and TRBJ2-5; D call uncertain. This CDR3 has 14 amino acids. Trimming left V 2 bases short and J 3 bases short, with 11 bases between. Germline assignment: CDR1 SGHRS and CDR2 YFSETQ. CDR3 in amino acids: CASSFGPEKETQYF. The CDR3 DNA reads as TGCGCCAGCAGCTTTGGGCCTGAGAAAGAGACCCAGTACTTC.

This sequence joins TRBV4-2 and TRBJ2-1, with 7 bases that match TRBD1. Germline V lookup: CDR1 LGHNA, CDR2 YNFKEQ. The CDR3 contains 18 residues. V lost 4 bases, J lost 0 bases, and 12 bases stayed unmatched. CDR3: CASSRFSRGGSSYNEQFF. CDR3 nucleotide sequence: TGTGCCAGCAGCCGATTCTCTAGAGGGGGCTCCTCCTACAATGAGCAGTTCTTC.

This clone turned up a few times. The genes are TRBV18 and TRBJ1-1; 8 bases agree with TRBD1. The CDR3 has 16 amino acids. Germline loops: CDR1 KGHSH, CDR2 LQKENI. V gave up 5 bases and J gave up 5 bases; unmatched junction bases: 13. The CDR3 spells CASSNKGAGGLTEAFF. CDR3 coding DNA: TGTGCCAGCTCAAATAAAGGTGCAGGGGGCTTAACTGAAGCTTTCTTT.

The genes are TRBV10-3 and TRBJ2-1, with D perhaps TRBD2 (5 bases). CDR3 size: 14 residues. Trimming removed 4 bases from V and 5 bases from J, with 12 bases in between. CDR1 and CDR2 from the germline V gene are ENHRY and SYGVKD. As DNA, the CDR3 is TGTGCCATCAGTGCGGGCCGGGATAACAATGAGCAGTTCTTC. Translating gives CAISAGRDNNEQFF.

This chain joins TRBV11-2 and TRBJ2-5; 9 bases are shared with TRBD1. The length of the CDR3 is 15 residues. V shed 5 bases, J shed 5 bases, and the junction held 9 bases outside the gene matches. Germline CDR1 and CDR2: SGHAT and FQNNGV. This CDR3 is CASSPGTGQKETQYF. Written as DNA, the CDR3 is TGTGCCAGCAGCCCAGGGACAGGGCAGAAGGAGACCCAGTACTTC. Drawing the rest from reference TRBV11-2 and TRBJ2-5, the complete variable domain is EAGVAQSPRYKIIEKRQSVAFWCNPISGHATLYWYQQILGQGPKLLIQFQNNGVVDDSQLPKDRFSAERLKGVDSTLKIQPAKLEDSAVYLCASSPGTGQKETQYFGPGTRLLVL.

The chain has TRBV28 and TRBJ2-7; D might be TRBD2 (7 bases). V was trimmed by 2 bases and J by 7 bases, leaving 15 bases between them. The germline V gene has CDR1 MDHEN and CDR2 SYDVKM. This CDR3 is built from 14 residues. The CDR3 reads CASSLGGGGREQYF. The CDR3 nucleotides are TGTGCCAGCAGTTTAGGCGGGGGCGGACGGGAGCAGTACTTC.

V usage is TRBV30 and J usage is TRBJ2-7; D unresolved. The germline CDR1 and CDR2 sequences are GTSNPN and SVGIG (reference sequence). The CDR3 contains 13 residues. V was shortened by 8 bases and J by 3 bases, with 17 bases between the two germline ends. This chain's CDR3 is CATTAYSLYEQYF. The CDR3 DNA reads TGTGCCACGACTGCCTATTCCCTCTACGAGCAGTACTTC.

This clone has just a few counts. The chain carries TRBV30 and TRBJ2-3; 14 bases agree with TRBD2. CDR1 and CDR2 (germline): GTSNPN, SVGIG (reference sequence). The CDR3 extends over 16 amino acids. After removal of 4 bases from V and 2 bases from J, the junction contained 5 bases not matched to a gene. CDR3 in amino acids: CAWTTSGRGYTDTQYF. The CDR3 DNA reads TGTGCCTGGACGACTAGCGGGAGGGGGTACACAGATACGCAGTATTTT.

This clone was seen once. V is TRBV10-1 and J is TRBJ1-1; D uncertain. Germline CDR1 reads WNHNN; CDR2 reads SYGVQD (reference sequence). The ends were cut back, 0 bases at V and 3 bases at J, with 8 bases in the middle. The CDR3 length is 14 residues. This chain's CDR3 is CASSESTDYTEAFF. Here the CDR3 DNA reads TGCGCCAGCAGTGAGTCCACGGACTACACTGAAGCTTTCTTT.